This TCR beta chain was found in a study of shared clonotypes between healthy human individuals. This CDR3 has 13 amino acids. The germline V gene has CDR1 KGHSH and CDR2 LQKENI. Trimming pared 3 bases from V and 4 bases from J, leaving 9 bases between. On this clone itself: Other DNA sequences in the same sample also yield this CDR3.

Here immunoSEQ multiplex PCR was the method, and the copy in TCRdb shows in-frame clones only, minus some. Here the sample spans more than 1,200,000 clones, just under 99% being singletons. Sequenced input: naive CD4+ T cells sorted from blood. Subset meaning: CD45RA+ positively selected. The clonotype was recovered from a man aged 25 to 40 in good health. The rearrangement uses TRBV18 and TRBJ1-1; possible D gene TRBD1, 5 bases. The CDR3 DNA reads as TGTGCCAGCTCACCCCAAGGGGTCACTGAAGCTTTCTTT. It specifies CASSPQGVTEAFF.